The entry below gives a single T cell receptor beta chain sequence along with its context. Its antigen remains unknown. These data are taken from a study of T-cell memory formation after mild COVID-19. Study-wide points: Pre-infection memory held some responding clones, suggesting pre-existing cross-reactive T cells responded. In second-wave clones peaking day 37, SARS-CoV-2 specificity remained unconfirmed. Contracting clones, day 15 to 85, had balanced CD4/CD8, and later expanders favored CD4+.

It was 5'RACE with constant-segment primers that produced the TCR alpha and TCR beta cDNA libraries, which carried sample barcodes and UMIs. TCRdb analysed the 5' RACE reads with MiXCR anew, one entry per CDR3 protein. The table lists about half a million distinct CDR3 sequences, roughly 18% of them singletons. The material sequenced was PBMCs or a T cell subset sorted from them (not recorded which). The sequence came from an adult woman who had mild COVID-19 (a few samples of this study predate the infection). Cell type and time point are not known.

Here the CDR3 DNA reads TGTGCCAGCAGCTCTACGCGGGACAGAGGTCACAATGAGCAGTTCTTC. Amino acid sequence: CASSSTRDRGHNEQFF. The genes are TRBV7-8 and TRBJ2-1; D possibly corresponds to TRBD1 (7 bases). CDR3 length equals 16 residues. CDR1 SGHVS and CDR2 FQNEAQ come from the germline V gene. With 4 bases removed from V and 5 bases from J, the gap between germline ends came to 18 bases.